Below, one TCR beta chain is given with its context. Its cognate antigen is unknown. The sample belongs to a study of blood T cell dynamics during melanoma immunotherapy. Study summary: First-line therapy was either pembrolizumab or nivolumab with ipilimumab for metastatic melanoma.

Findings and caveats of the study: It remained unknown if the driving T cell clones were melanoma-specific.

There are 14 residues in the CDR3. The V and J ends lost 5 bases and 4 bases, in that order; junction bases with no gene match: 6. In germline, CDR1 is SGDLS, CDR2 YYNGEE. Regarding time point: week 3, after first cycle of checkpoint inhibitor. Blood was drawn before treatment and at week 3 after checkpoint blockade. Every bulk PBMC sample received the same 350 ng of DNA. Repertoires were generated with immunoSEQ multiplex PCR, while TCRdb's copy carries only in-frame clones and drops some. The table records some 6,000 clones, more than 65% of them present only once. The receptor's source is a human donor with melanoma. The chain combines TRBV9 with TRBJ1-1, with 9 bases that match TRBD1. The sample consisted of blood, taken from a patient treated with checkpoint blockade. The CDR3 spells CASRAGTGSTEAFF. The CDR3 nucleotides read TGTGCCAGCAGGGCCGGGACAGGGAGCACTGAAGCTTTCTTT. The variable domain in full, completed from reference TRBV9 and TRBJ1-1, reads DSGVTQTPKHLITATGQRVTLRCSPRSGDLSVYWYQQSLDQGLQFLIQYYNGEERAKGNILERFSAQQFPDLHSELNLSSLELGDSALYFCASRAGTGSTEAFFGQGTRLTVV.